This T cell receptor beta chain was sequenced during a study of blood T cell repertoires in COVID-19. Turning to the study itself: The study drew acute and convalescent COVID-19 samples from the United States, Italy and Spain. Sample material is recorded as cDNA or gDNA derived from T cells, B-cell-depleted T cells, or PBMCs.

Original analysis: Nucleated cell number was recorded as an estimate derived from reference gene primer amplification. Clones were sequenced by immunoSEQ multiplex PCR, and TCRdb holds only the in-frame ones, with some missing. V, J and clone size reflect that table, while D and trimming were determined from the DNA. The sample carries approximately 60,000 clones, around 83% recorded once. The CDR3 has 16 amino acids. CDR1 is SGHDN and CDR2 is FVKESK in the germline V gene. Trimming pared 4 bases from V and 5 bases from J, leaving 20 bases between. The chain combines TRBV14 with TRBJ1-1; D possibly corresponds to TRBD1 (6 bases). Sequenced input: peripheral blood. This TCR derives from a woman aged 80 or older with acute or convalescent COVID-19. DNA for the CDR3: TGTGCCAGCAGCCGGGACACCCTAGGGGCTGGGACTGAAGCTTTCTTT. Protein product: CASSRDTLGAGTEAFF.